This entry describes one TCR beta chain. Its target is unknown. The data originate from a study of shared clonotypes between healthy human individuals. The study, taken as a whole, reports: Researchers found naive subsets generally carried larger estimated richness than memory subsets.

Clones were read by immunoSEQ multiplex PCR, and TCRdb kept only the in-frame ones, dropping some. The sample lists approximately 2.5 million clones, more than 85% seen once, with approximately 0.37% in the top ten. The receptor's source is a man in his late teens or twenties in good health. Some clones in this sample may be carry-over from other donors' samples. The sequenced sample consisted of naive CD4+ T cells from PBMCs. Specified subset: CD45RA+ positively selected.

CDR3 nucleotides: TGTGCCAGCAGTTCCGGACGCGATGGGACCCAGTACTTC. It translates to CASSSGRDGTQYF. The rearrangement links TRBV6-6 to TRBJ2-5; D is uncertain. Germline-derived CDR1 and CDR2 are MNHNY and SVGAGI (reference sequence). CDR3 length: 13 amino acids. The ends were cut back, 4 bases at V and 7 bases at J, with 13 bases in the middle.